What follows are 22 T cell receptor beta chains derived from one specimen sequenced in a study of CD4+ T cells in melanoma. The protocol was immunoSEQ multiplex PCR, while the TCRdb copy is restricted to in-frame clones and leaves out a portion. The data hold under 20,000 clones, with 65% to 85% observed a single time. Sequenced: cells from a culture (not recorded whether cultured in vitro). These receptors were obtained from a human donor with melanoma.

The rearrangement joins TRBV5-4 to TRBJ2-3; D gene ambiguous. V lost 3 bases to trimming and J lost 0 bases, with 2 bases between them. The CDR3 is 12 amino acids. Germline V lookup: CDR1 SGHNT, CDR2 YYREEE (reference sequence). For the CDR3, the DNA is TGTGCCAGCAGCTCTAGCACAGATACGCAGTATTTT. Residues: CASSSSTDTQYF. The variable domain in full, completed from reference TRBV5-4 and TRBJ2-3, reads ETGVTQSPTHLIKTRGQQVTLRCSSQSGHNTVSWYQQALGQGPQFIFQYYREEENGRGNFPPRFSGLQFPNYSSELNVNALELDDSALYLCASSSSTDTQYFGPGTRLTVL.

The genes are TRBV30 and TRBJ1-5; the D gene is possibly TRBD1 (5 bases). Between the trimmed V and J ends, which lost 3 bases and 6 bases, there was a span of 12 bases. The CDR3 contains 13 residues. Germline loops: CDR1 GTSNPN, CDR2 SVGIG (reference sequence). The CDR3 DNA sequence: TGTGCCTGGAGCATGGGACTGAGTCAGCCCCAGCATTTT. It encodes CAWSMGLSQPQHF.

The CDR3 DNA is TGTGCCAGCAGCCCGTCCAGACTAGCGGGGGAGCGGGAGACCCAGTACTTC. This sequence encodes CASSPSRLAGERETQYF. The chain is built from TRBV7-9 and TRBJ2-5, with 12 bases matching TRBD2. The CDR3 consists of 17 residues. Germline V CDR1 and CDR2: SEHNR, FQNEAQ (reference sequence). V shed 5 bases, J shed 5 bases, and the junction held 12 bases outside the gene matches.

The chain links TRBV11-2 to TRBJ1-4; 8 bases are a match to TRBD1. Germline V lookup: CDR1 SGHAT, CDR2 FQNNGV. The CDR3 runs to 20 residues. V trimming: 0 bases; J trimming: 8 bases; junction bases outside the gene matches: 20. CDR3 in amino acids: CASSLESYLGGRGDREKLFF. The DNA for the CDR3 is TGTGCCAGCAGCTTAGAAAGTTACTTAGGAGGCAGGGGGGACAGGGAAAAACTGTTTTTT.

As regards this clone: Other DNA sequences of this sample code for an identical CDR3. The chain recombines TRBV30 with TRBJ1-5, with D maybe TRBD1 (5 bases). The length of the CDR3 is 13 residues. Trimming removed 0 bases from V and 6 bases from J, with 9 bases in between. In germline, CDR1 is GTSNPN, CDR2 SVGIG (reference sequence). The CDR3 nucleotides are TGTGCCTGGAGTGTGGCAGGGAGTCAGCCCCAGCATTTT. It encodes CAWSVAGSQPQHF.

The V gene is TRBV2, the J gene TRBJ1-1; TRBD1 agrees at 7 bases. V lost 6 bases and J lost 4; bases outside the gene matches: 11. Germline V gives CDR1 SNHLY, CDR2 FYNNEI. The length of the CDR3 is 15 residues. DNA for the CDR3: TGTGCCAGCAGGGCCGTCAGGGGGGGAGGCACTGAAGCTTTCTTT. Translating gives CASRAVRGGGTEAFF.

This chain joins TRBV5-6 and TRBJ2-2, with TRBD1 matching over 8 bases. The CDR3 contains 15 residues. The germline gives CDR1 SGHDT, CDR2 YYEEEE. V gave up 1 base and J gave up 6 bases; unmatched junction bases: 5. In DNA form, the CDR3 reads TGTGCCAGCAGCTTGAGGACAGGGATCGCCGGGGAGCTGTTTTTT. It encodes CASSLRTGIAGELFF.

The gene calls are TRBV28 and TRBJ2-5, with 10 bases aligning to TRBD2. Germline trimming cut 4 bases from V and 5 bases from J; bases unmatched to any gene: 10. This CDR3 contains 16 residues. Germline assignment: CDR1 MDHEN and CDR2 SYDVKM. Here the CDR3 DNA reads TGTGCCAGCAGTTCGCCGATAGCGGGGGGATCGGAGACCCAGTACTTC. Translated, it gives CASSSPIAGGSETQYF.

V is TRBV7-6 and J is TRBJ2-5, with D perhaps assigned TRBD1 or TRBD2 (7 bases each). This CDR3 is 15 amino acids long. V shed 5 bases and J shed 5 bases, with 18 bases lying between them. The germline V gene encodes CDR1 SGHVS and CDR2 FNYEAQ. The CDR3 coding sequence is TGTGCCAGCAGCCCGACCCGACAGGGAGGGGAGACCCAGTACTTC. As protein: CASSPTRQGGETQYF.

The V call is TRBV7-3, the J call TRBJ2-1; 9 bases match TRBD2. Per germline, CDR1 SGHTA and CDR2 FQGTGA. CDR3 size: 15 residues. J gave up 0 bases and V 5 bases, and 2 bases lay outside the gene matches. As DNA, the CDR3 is TGTGCCAGCAGCCGAGCGGGGGGCTCCTACAATGAGCAGTTCTTC. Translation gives CASSRAGGSYNEQFF.

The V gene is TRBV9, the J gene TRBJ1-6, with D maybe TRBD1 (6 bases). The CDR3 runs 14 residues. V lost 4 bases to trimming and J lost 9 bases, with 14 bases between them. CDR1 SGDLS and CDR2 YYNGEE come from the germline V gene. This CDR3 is CASSKQGGSSPLHF. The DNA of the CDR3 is TGTGCCAGCAGCAAACAGGGAGGGAGTTCACCCCTCCACTTT.

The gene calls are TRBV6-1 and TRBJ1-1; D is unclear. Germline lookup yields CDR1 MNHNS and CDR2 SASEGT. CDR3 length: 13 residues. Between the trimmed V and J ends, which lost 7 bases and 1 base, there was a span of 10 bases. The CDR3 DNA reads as TGTGCCAGCAAAATGACGGAGAACACTGAAGCTTTCTTT. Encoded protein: CASKMTENTEAFF.

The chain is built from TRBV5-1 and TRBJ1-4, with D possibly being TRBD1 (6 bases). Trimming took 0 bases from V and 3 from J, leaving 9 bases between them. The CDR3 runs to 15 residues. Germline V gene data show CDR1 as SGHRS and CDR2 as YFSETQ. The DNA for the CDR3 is TGCGCCAGCAGCTTGGCCCCAGGGGCTAATGAAAAACTGTTTTTT. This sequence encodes CASSLAPGANEKLFF.

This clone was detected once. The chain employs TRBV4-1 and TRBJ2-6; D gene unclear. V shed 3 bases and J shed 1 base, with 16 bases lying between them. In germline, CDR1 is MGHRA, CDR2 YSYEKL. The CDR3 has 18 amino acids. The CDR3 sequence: CASSHELFMVSGANVLTF. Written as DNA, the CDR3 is TGCGCCAGCAGCCATGAACTTTTTATGGTATCTGGGGCCAACGTCCTGACTTTC.

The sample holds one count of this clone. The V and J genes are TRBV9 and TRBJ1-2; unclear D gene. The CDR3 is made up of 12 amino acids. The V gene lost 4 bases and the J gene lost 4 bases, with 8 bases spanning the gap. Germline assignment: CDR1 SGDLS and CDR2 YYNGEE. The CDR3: CASSRGVYGYTF. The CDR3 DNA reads TGTGCCAGCAGCCGCGGAGTCTATGGCTACACCTTC. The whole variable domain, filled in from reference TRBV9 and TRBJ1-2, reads DSGVTQTPKHLITATGQRVTLRCSPRSGDLSVYWYQQSLDQGLQFLIQYYNGEERAKGNILERFSAQQFPDLHSELNLSSLELGDSALYFCASSRGVYGYTFGSGTRLTVV.

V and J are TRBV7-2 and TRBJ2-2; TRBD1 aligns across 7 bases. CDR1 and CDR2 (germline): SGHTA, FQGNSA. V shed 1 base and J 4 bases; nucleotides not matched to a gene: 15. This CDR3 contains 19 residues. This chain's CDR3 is CASSLVGRRRGRGTGELFF. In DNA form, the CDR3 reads TGTGCCAGCAGCTTAGTTGGGCGTCGAAGGGGGCGTGGCACCGGGGAGCTGTTTTTT.

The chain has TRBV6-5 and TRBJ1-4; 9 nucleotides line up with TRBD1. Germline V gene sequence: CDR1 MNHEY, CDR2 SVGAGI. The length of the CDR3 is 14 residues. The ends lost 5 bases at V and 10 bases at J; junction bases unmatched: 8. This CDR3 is CASSSDRGSGKLFF. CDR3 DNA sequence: TGTGCCAGCAGTAGTGACAGGGGGAGCGGAAAACTGTTTTTT.

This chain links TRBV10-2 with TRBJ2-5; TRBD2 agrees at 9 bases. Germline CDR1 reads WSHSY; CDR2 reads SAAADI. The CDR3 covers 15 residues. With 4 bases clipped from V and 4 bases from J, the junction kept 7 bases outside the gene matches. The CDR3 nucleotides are TGCGCCAGCAGTGGGCTAGCGGGGTTATCAGAGACCCAGTACTTC. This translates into CASSGLAGLSETQYF.

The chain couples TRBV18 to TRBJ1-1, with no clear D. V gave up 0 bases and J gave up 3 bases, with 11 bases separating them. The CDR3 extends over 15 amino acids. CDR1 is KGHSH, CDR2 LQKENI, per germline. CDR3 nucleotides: TGTGCCAGCTCACCACCCTCGGGGAGCGACACTGAAGCTTTCTTT. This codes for CASSPPSGSDTEAFF.

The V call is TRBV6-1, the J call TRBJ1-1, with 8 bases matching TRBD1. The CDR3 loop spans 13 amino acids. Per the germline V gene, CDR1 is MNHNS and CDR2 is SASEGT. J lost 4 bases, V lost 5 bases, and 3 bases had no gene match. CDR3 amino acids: CASSTQGGTEAFF. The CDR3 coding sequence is TGTGCCAGCAGTACACAGGGGGGCACTGAAGCTTTCTTT.

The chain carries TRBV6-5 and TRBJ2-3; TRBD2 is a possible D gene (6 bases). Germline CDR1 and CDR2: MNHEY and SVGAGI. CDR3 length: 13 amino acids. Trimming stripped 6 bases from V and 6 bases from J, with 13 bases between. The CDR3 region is CASSRAGLDTQYF. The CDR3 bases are TGTGCCAGCAGCCGAGCGGGCCTTGATACGCAGTATTTT.

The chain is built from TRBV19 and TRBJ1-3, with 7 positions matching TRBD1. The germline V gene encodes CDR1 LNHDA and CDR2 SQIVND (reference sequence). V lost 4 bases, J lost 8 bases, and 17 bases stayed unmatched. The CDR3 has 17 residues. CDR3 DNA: TGTGCCAGTAGTACCCGGACAGGCCAGAGGACAAGAGACACCATATATTTT. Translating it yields CASSTRTGQRTRDTIYF.